This TCR beta chain was captured by sequencing in a study of cytomegalovirus exposure and HLA in healthy donors. Study results and caveats: Later analysis indicated greater clonal expansion among HLA-associated TCR beta chains than among equally common other chains.

V was pared by 0 bases and J by 8 bases, with 10 bases between. The CDR3 covers 13 residues. The germline V gene has CDR1 SEHNR and CDR2 FQNEAQ (reference sequence). As to this clone: Its antigen is unidentified.

The primer mix had 60 Vbeta and 13 Jbeta primers. Generated by immunoSEQ multiplex PCR, the TCRdb table keeps only in-frame clones and is missing some. Altogether about 110,000 clones are present, 60% to 80% being singletons, with the ten largest covering 2.5%. The clonotype comes from a man aged 35 to 55 in good health and CMV-seronegative. Sequencing was done on a sample of PBMCs. The J gene is TRBJ1-2, the V gene TRBV7-9; D remains unclear. The CDR3 region is CASSLAVRVGYTF. Written as DNA, the CDR3 is TGTGCCAGCAGCTTAGCCGTCCGGGTGGGCTACACCTTC. Full variable domain (remainder filled in from reference TRBV7-9 and TRBJ1-2): DTGVSQNPRHKITKRGQNVTFRCDPISEHNRLYWYRQTLGQGPEFLTYFQNEAQLEKSRLLSDRFSAERPKGSFSTLEIQRTEQGDSAMYLCASSLAVRVGYTFGSGTRLTVV.